Listed below are T cell receptor beta chains from one sample, sequenced in a study of cytomegalovirus exposure and HLA in healthy donors. Profiled with immunoSEQ multiplex PCR; TCRdb holds only in-frame clones, not every one. This sample has approximately 140,000 clones, with around 66% found just once. The sequenced material came from PBMCs. These receptors originate from a woman aged 55-70 years in good health and CMV-seronegative. Both conserved end residues are part of each CDR3. D genes are given only for firm matches. Clone size is shown for a subset of rows, as once, few, many or a class of expanded clone.

V gene: TRBV9
J gene: TRBJ2-7
clone size: NA
D gene: TRBD2
CDR3 protein: CASSPRGGSYEQYF
CDR3 DNA: TGTGCCAGCAGCCCTAGGGGAGGGTCCTACGAGCAGTACTTC

V gene: TRBV27
J gene: TRBJ2-2
clone size: NA
D gene: NA
CDR3 protein: CASSFFGKKGELFF
CDR3 DNA: TGTGCCAGCAGTTTTTTTGGCAAGAAGGGGGAGCTGTTTTTT

V gene: TRBV14
J gene: TRBJ2-5
clone size: NA
D gene: TRBD2
CDR3 protein: CASSQDQWRELETQYF
CDR3 DNA: TGTGCCAGCAGCCAAGATCAGTGGCGGGAGTTGGAGACCCAGTACTTC

V gene: TRBV7-9
J gene: TRBJ2-3
clone size: few
D gene: NA
CDR3 protein: CASSQAGGGTDTQYF
CDR3 DNA: TGTGCCAGCAGCCAAGCGGGCGGGGGCACAGATACGCAGTATTTT

V gene: TRBV5-4
J gene: TRBJ2-1
clone size: NA
D gene: TRBD2
CDR3 protein: CASSHGTSGPRRNEQFF
CDR3 DNA: TGTGCCAGCAGCCATGGGACTAGCGGACCCCGCCGCAATGAGCAGTTCTTC

V gene: TRBV5-6
J gene: TRBJ2-7
clone size: many
D gene: TRBD2
CDR3 protein: CASSSTSGILYEQYF
CDR3 DNA: TGTGCCAGCAGCAGTACCAGCGGGATTCTATACGAGCAGTACTTC

V gene: TRBV7-9
J gene: TRBJ1-1
clone size: NA
D gene: NA
CDR3 protein: CASSLDLEAFF
CDR3 DNA: TGTGCCAGCAGCTTAGATCTTGAAGCTTTCTTT

V gene: TRBV15
J gene: TRBJ2-3
clone size: NA
D gene: NA
CDR3 protein: CATSRDGTTTDTQYF
CDR3 DNA: TGTGCCACCAGCAGAGACGGGACAACCACAGATACGCAGTATTTT

V gene: TRBV15
J gene: TRBJ2-5
clone size: NA
D gene: TRBD1
CDR3 protein: CATSRARGRVETQYF
CDR3 DNA: TGTGCCACCAGCAGAGCCAGGGGGCGCGTTGAGACCCAGTACTTC

V gene: TRBV27
J gene: TRBJ2-7
clone size: NA
D gene: NA
CDR3 protein: CASSSGQAAGEQYF
CDR3 DNA: TGTGCCAGCAGTTCAGGACAAGCCGCCGGCGAGCAGTACTTC

V gene: TRBV6-6
J gene: TRBJ1-6
clone size: NA
D gene: NA
CDR3 protein: CASSSTGLGLNSPLHF
CDR3 DNA: TGTGCCAGCAGTTCAACAGGGTTGGGCCTTAATTCACCCCTCCACTTT

V gene: TRBV11-2
J gene: TRBJ2-3
clone size: once
D gene: TRBD2
CDR3 protein: CASSAARGSADTQYF
CDR3 DNA: TGTGCCAGCAGCGCCGCACGCGGGAGTGCAGATACGCAGTATTTT

V gene: TRBV15
J gene: TRBJ1-6
clone size: NA
D gene: NA
CDR3 protein: CATSRDNNSPLHF
CDR3 DNA: TGTGCCACCAGCCGGGACAACAATTCACCCCTCCACTTT

V gene: TRBV6-6
J gene: TRBJ1-1
clone size: few
D gene: TRBD1
CDR3 protein: CASRRTGGVEAFF
CDR3 DNA: TGTGCCAGCAGGAGGACAGGGGGCGTGGAAGCTTTCTTT

V gene: TRBV5-8
J gene: TRBJ1-1
clone size: NA
D gene: NA
CDR3 protein: CASTSQVQAGEAFF
CDR3 DNA: TGTGCCAGCACCTCCCAGGTGCAGGCTGGTGAAGCTTTCTTT

V gene: TRBV7-8
J gene: TRBJ1-2
clone size: NA
D gene: TRBD1
CDR3 protein: CASSPLRDRGGYGYTF
CDR3 DNA: TGTGCCAGCAGCCCCCTCCGGGACAGGGGCGGCTATGGCTACACCTTC

V gene: TRBV19
J gene: TRBJ1-2
clone size: NA
D gene: TRBD1
CDR3 protein: CASKKDRAFDYGYTF
CDR3 DNA: TGTGCCAGTAAAAAGGACAGGGCCTTTGACTATGGCTACACCTTC

V gene: TRBV4-3
J gene: TRBJ2-7
clone size: few
D gene: NA
CDR3 protein: CASSPLGQSYEQYF
CDR3 DNA: TGCGCCAGCAGCCCCCTTGGACAATCCTACGAGCAGTACTTC

V gene: TRBV7-3
J gene: TRBJ2-7
clone size: NA
D gene: NA
CDR3 protein: CAWGEAGMIYEQYF
CDR3 DNA: TGTGCCTGGGGGGAAGCGGGTATGATCTACGAGCAGTACTTC

V gene: TRBV28
J gene: TRBJ2-7
clone size: NA
D gene: TRBD1
CDR3 protein: CASSLTGAPSYEQYF
CDR3 DNA: TGTGCCAGCAGTTTGACAGGGGCTCCCAGCTACGAGCAGTACTTC

V gene: TRBV7-9
J gene: TRBJ2-1
clone size: few
D gene: NA
CDR3 protein: CASNGEYYNEQFF
CDR3 DNA: TGTGCCAGCAACGGAGAGTACTACAATGAGCAGTTCTTC

V gene: TRBV28
J gene: TRBJ1-5
clone size: once
D gene: NA
CDR3 protein: CASSPGLGHQPQHF
CDR3 DNA: TGTGCCAGCAGCCCGGGGTTGGGCCATCAGCCCCAGCATTTT

V gene: TRBV19
J gene: TRBJ1-1
clone size: NA
D gene: NA
CDR3 protein: CASSIRAGAFF
CDR3 DNA: TGTGCCAGTAGTATCCGAGCGGGGGCTTTCTTT

V gene: TRBV15
J gene: TRBJ2-7
clone size: NA
D gene: NA
CDR3 protein: CATSRAGQHYEQYF
CDR3 DNA: TGTGCCACCAGCAGAGCAGGTCAACACTACGAGCAGTACTTC

V gene: TRBV7-3
J gene: TRBJ2-5
clone size: few
D gene: TRBD2
CDR3 protein: CASSIPGLAGEETQYF
CDR3 DNA: TGTGCCAGCAGCATCCCGGGACTAGCGGGGGAAGAGACCCAGTACTTC

V gene: TRBV7-3
J gene: TRBJ2-5
clone size: NA
D gene: NA
CDR3 protein: CASSLDGRGAGETQYF
CDR3 DNA: TGTGCCAGCAGCTTAGATGGACGGGGAGCCGGAGAGACCCAGTACTTC

V gene: TRBV5-6
J gene: TRBJ1-6
clone size: NA
D gene: TRBD1
CDR3 protein: CASSLGQGNSPLHF
CDR3 DNA: TGTGCCAGCAGCTTGGGACAGGGGAATTCACCCCTCCACTTT

V gene: TRBV4-2
J gene: TRBJ2-1
clone size: NA
D gene: TRBD2
CDR3 protein: CASSHSSGSNLNEQFF
CDR3 DNA: TGTGCCAGCAGCCACTCTAGCGGGAGTAATCTTAATGAGCAGTTCTTC

V gene: TRBV19
J gene: TRBJ1-3
clone size: NA
D gene: NA
CDR3 protein: CASSIRGEAAGNTIYF
CDR3 DNA: TGTGCCAGTAGTATACGGGGAGAAGCTGCTGGAAACACCATATATTTT

V gene: TRBV2
J gene: TRBJ2-7
clone size: once
D gene: NA
CDR3 protein: CASTPVRAGTYYF
CDR3 DNA: TGTGCCAGCACCCCCGTTCGTGCCGGGACATATTACTTC